Listed here are 27 T cell receptor beta chains from one sample, sequenced in a study of prognosis after radiotherapy for stage I lung cancer. Genomic DNA was subjected to two-round multiplex PCR for amplification of TCR beta CDR3. Amplification in first-round PCR relied on primers specific to each TRBV and TRBJ gene. TCRdb independently ran MiXCR on the multiplex PCR reads; one entry per CDR3 protein. The sample records about 12,000 distinct CDR3 sequences, about 59% being singletons. The sample was PBMCs, taken before or after stereotactic body radiation therapy (not recorded which). The origin of the receptors is a donor aged 50 or older with non-small cell lung cancer.

DNA for the CDR3: TGTGCCAGCAGTCAACCGGGACTAGCGTCAGGGACCCAGTACTTC. Translated, it gives CASSQPGLASGTQYF. V gene TRBV28 combines with J gene TRBJ2-5; 10 bases are a match to TRBD2. There are 15 residues in the CDR3. V lost 5 bases to trimming and J lost 7 bases; unmatched junction nucleotides: 10. CDR1 MDHEN and CDR2 SYDVKM come from the germline V gene.

This sequence joins TRBV19 and TRBJ2-2; D not certain. This CDR3 region has 15 residues. The germline V gene encodes CDR1 LNHDA and CDR2 SQIVND (reference sequence). Trimming shortened V by 1 base and J by 1 base, and 7 bases separated the two germline ends. CDR3 region: CASSIGPGNTGELFF. CDR3 coding DNA: TGTGCCAGTAGTATAGGGCCAGGGAACACCGGGGAGCTGTTTTTT.

This clonotype was counted many times. The chain employs TRBV5-6 and TRBJ1-2, with D maybe TRBD1 (5 bases). CDR1 and CDR2 (germline): SGHDT, YYEEEE. The CDR3 sequence is 14 residues long. V shed 1 base and J shed 6 bases, with 13 bases lying between them. DNA of the CDR3: TGTGCCAGCAGCTTGTATGAGGGGCGAAATGGCTACACCTTC. It specifies CASSLYEGRNGYTF. The whole variable domain, filled in from reference TRBV5-6 and TRBJ1-2, reads DAGVTQSPTHLIKTRGQQVTLRCSPKSGHDTVSWYQQALGQGPQFIFQYYEEEERQRGNFPDRFSGHQFPNYSSELNVNALLLGDSALYLCASSLYEGRNGYTFGSGTRLTVV.

This clonotype showed up many times. The rearrangement joins TRBV7-9 to TRBJ1-1; no reliable D call. This CDR3 has 13 residues. Germline V lookup: CDR1 SEHNR, CDR2 FQNEAQ (reference sequence). The V end lost 7 bases, the J end lost 0 bases, and 9 bases lay between the germline ends. CDR3 sequence (DNA): TGTGCCAGCAATGGAGGAATGAACACTGAAGCTTTCTTT. Amino acids: CASNGGMNTEAFF.

Many counts were recorded for this clonotype. The rearrangement uses TRBV10-2 and TRBJ1-1; possible D gene TRBD1, 5 bases. The ends were cut back, 7 bases at V and 3 bases at J, with 18 bases in the middle. This CDR3 is built from 15 residues. Germline V gives CDR1 WSHSY, CDR2 SAAADI. For the CDR3, the DNA is TGCGCCAGCAATCTGTTGGGGCCCACATACACTGAAGCTTTCTTT. It is translated as CASNLLGPTYTEAFF.

In the case of this clonotype: Since a much larger clone is just one base distant, this may be a read error. The V and J genes are TRBV6-5 and TRBJ2-4; possible D gene TRBD2, 5 bases. Trimming pared 4 bases from V and 9 bases from J, leaving 16 bases between. Germline V gene sequence: CDR1 MNHEY, CDR2 SVGAGI. This CDR3 region has 14 residues. The CDR3 nucleotides are TGTGCCAGCAGTTCAACACGCCCCGGAGGCATTCAGTACTTC. As protein: CASSSTRPGGIQYF.

Ten or more counts support this clonotype. The chain joins TRBV18 to TRBJ2-5; 12 bases match TRBD1. V lost 5 bases and J lost 2; bases outside the gene matches: 3. This CDR3 comprises 15 residues. The germline V gene has CDR1 KGHSH and CDR2 LQKENI. In DNA form, the CDR3 reads TGTGCCAGCTCATCGGGACAGGGGGCGCAAGAGACCCAGTACTTC. It encodes CASSSGQGAQETQYF.

This clonotype was counted at least ten times. The chain employs TRBV9 and TRBJ2-2; D is unresolved. Looked up from germline, CDR1 is SGDLS and CDR2 is YYNGEE. This CDR3 is 14 amino acids long. V lost 4 bases and J lost 6, with 13 bases in between. CDR3 amino acids: CASSPPRSAGELFF. Written as DNA, the CDR3 is TGTGCCAGCAGCCCCCCGCGGAGCGCCGGGGAGCTGTTTTTT. Filled out from reference TRBV9 and TRBJ2-2, the complete variable domain reads DSGVTQTPKHLITATGQRVTLRCSPRSGDLSVYWYQQSLDQGLQFLIQYYNGEERAKGNILERFSAQQFPDLHSELNLSSLELGDSALYFCASSPPRSAGELFFGEGSRLTVL.

Turning to this clonotype: It is likely a read error: a sequence one base away is far more abundant. The rearrangement links TRBV6-4 to TRBJ1-5; D possibly corresponds to TRBD1 (5 bases). The germline gives CDR1 MRHNA, CDR2 SNTAGT. The ends were cut back, 5 bases at V and 7 bases at J, with 18 bases in the middle. The CDR3 has 15 amino acids. CDR3 coding DNA: TGTGCCAGCAGTTTAACCTGTGGGGGAGACCAGCCCCAGCATTTT. This gives the protein CASSLTCGGDQPQHF.

The chain carries TRBV4-1 and TRBJ2-2, with D possibly matching TRBD1 (6 bases). The CDR3 covers 15 residues. Trimming took 0 bases from V and 4 from J, leaving 9 bases between them. CDR1 and CDR2 (germline): MGHRA, YSYEKL. The CDR3 loop reads CASSQDGGSTGELFF. The CDR3 DNA reads TGCGCCAGCAGCCAAGATGGGGGCTCCACCGGGGAGCTGTTTTTT.

This clonotype was seen repeatedly, ten times or more. This chain links TRBV12-3 or TRBV12-4 with TRBJ2-3; weak D call: TRBD2 (6 bases). The CDR3 sequence is 16 residues long. Trimming left V 2 bases short and J 0 bases short, with 12 bases between. CDR3: CASSLSSSDSTDTQYF. The CDR3 DNA reads TGTGCCAGCAGTTTATCGTCTAGCGATAGCACAGATACGCAGTATTTT.

The chain is built from TRBV6-2 or TRBV6-3 and TRBJ1-3; no definite D call. CDR3 length: 12 residues. Germline V gene lookup returns CDR1 MNHEY and CDR2 SVGEGT. V lost 5 bases and J lost 8, with 10 bases in between. In DNA, the CDR3 is TGTGCCAGCAGTGATGTGGCTGACACCATATATTTT. Amino acids: CASSDVADTIYF.

The rearrangement joins TRBV24-1 to TRBJ2-7; TRBD1 aligns across 10 bases. This CDR3 contains 17 residues. In germline, CDR1 is KGHDR, CDR2 SFDVKD. V shed 5 bases and J 0 bases; nucleotides not matched to a gene: 9. The CDR3 DNA sequence: TGTGCCACCAGTGGAGGTAGAGGACAGGGGGTCTCCTACGAGCAGTACTTC. This translates into CATSGGRGQGVSYEQYF.

About this clonotype: A read error is the likely source, as a far larger clone sits one nucleotide away. A read error is likely, as this CDR3 ends without the conserved phenylalanine or tryptophan. The CDR3 nucleotides are TGTGCCAGCAGAGTTCAAGGGTCTGGGGCCAACGTCCTGACTCTC. This sequence encodes CASRVQGSGANVLTL. The genes are TRBV6-4 and TRBJ2-6; D is unclear. This CDR3 comprises 15 residues. CDR1 MRHNA and CDR2 SNTAGT come from the germline V gene. Trimming shortened V by 6 bases and J by 1 base, and 10 bases separated the two germline ends.

In its sample, this clonotype was seen once. A read error is possible here, since a much larger clone lies one base away. The DNA of the CDR3 is TGTGCCAGCAGCTTAGGGGCTAGCGGGCCCACGGGTCAGCAGTTCTTC. This codes for CASSLGASGPTGQQFF. The J gene is TRBJ2-1, the V gene TRBV7-8; 8 bases are a match to TRBD2. Trimming at V came to 1 base and at J to 11 bases, leaving 13 bases not matched to a gene. This CDR3 spans 16 amino acids. CDR1 and CDR2 from the germline V gene are SGHVS and FQNEAQ. The variable domain in full, completed from reference TRBV7-8 and TRBJ2-1, reads GAGVSQSPRYKVAKRGQDVALRCDPISGHVSLFWYQQALGQGPEFLTYFQNEAQLDKSGLPSDRFFAERPEGSVSTLKIQRTQQEDSAVYLCASSLGASGPTGQQFFGPGTRLTVL.

This clonotype was detected ten times or more. This CDR3 reads CASSLTDDSNQPQHF. CDR3 nucleotide sequence: TGTGCCAGCAGTTTGACCGACGATAGCAATCAGCCCCAGCATTTT. The V gene is TRBV27, the J gene TRBJ1-5, with D unresolved. CDR3 length: 15 residues. The V and J ends lost 3 bases and 0 bases respectively, with 9 bases between them. Germline loops: CDR1 MNHEY, CDR2 SMNVEV (reference sequence).

V gene TRBV6-2 or TRBV6-3 combines with J gene TRBJ1-4; no definite D call. The V end lost 5 bases, the J end lost 8 bases, and 27 bases lay between the germline ends. Germline V gene lookup returns CDR1 MNHEY and CDR2 SVGEGT. The CDR3 loop spans 18 amino acids. CDR3 residues: CASSEIDGPGSGREKLFF. CDR3 coding DNA: TGTGCCAGCAGTGAAATAGATGGCCCGGGGAGCGGCAGAGAAAAACTGTTTTTT.

The chain couples TRBV6-9 to TRBJ1-2; D is ambiguous. CDR1 is MNHGY and CDR2 is SVAAGI in the germline V gene. The CDR3 sequence is 13 residues long. V was cut by 4 bases and J by 4 bases, with 10 bases left in between. CDR3 in amino acids: CASSSGRIYGYTF. The CDR3 coding sequence is TGTGCCAGCAGTTCTGGACGTATCTATGGCTACACCTTC.

This chain connects TRBV7-3 to TRBJ1-6; D is ambiguous. Deletions cut 2 bases from V and 8 bases from J, with 7 bases between. The CDR3 runs to 13 residues. CDR1 and CDR2 (germline): SGHTA, FQGTGA. CDR3 nucleotide sequence: TGTGCCAGCAGCTTATGGGTGTATTCACCCCTCCACTTT. Protein sequence: CASSLWVYSPLHF.

V is TRBV28 and J is TRBJ1-2, with 7 bases lining up with TRBD1. CDR1 and CDR2 (germline): MDHEN, SYDVKM. The CDR3 runs 15 residues. Germline trimming cut 5 bases from V and 10 bases from J; bases unmatched to any gene: 16. The CDR3, as DNA: TGTGCCAGCAGTAACGTGGACAGGCACATGGGTGTCTACACCTTC. Its translation: CASSNVDRHMGVYTF.

This sequence joins TRBV27 and TRBJ1-1; D remains unclear. CDR3 length: 16 amino acids. Per germline, CDR1 MNHEY and CDR2 SMNVEV (reference sequence). Trimming took off 2 bases at V and 4 bases at J, with 17 bases between the two ends. CDR3 sequence reads: CASSLNLAGAATEAFF. The CDR3 DNA reads as TGTGCCAGCAGTTTAAATCTAGCGGGCGCGGCCACTGAAGCTTTCTTT.

The chain combines TRBV6-9 with TRBJ1-2; a weak D match, TRBD1 (5 bases). This CDR3 is built from 15 residues. V lost 3 bases and J lost 10, with 21 bases in between. Germline assignment: CDR1 MNHGY and CDR2 SVAAGI. The CDR3 sequence is CASSYAGHGGWVYTF. DNA of the CDR3: TGTGCCAGCAGTTACGCCGGACATGGAGGGTGGGTCTACACCTTC.

Only one count was recorded for this clonotype. A junction boundary mismatches the germline segment, possibly from a read error. The chain combines TRBV6-2 or TRBV6-3 with TRBJ2-6; D tentatively fits TRBD1 or TRBD2 (5 bases each). CDR1 is MNHEY, CDR2 SVGEGT, per germline. The length of the CDR3 is 17 residues. CDR3 loop: CAGGGCQVHSGANVLTF. The CDR3 DNA follows: TGTGCCGGAGGAGGATGTCAGGTCCACTCTGGGGCCAACGTCCTTACTTTC.

V usage is TRBV6-1 and J usage is TRBJ2-2; 10 nucleotides agree with TRBD1. Trimming removed 8 bases from V and 7 bases from J; junction bases left unmatched: 1. Per the germline V gene, CDR1 is MNHNS and CDR2 is SASEGT. The CDR3 is made up of 12 amino acids. CDR3 bases: TGTGCCAGCGGGACAGGGGTCGGGGAGCTGTTTTTT. Protein sequence: CASGTGVGELFF.

This clonotype was observed many times. A junction boundary mismatches the germline segment, possibly from a read error. The chain combines TRBV7-7 with TRBJ2-7, with D possibly matching TRBD2 (5 bases). This CDR3 is 13 amino acids long. Germline V gene sequence: CDR1 SSHAT, CDR2 FNYEAQ (reference sequence). As DNA, the CDR3 is TGTGCTAGCAGCTTAGCGACTGGAGCCGAGCAGTACTTC. Protein: CASSLATGAEQYF.

The rearrangement joins TRBV20-1 to TRBJ2-7; no definite D call. Germline V gene data show CDR1 as DFQATT and CDR2 as SNEGSKA (reference sequence). This CDR3 spans 14 amino acids. V was shortened by 1 base and J by 3 bases, with 13 bases between the two germline ends. CDR3 loop: CSARGRRKFYEQYF. As DNA, the CDR3 is TGCAGTGCTAGAGGCCGGCGGAAGTTCTACGAGCAGTACTTC.

The sample holds many counts of this clonotype. The V and J genes are TRBV5-4 and TRBJ1-2; D ambiguous. V was trimmed by 0 bases and J by 6 bases, leaving 12 bases between them. Germline V CDR1 and CDR2: SGHNT, YYREEE (reference sequence). This CDR3 has 14 amino acids. CDR3 protein: CASSLESTAHGYTF. The CDR3 DNA is TGTGCCAGCAGCTTGGAGAGCACTGCTCATGGCTACACCTTC.